This TCR beta chain was captured by sequencing in a study of identical twins. In germline, CDR1 is SGHAT, CDR2 FQNNGV. This CDR3 is 15 amino acids long. V lost 1 base, J lost 2 bases, and 4 bases stayed unmatched. TCRdb re-analysed the 5' RACE reads in MiXCR, keeping a single row per CDR3 protein. The sample contains 200,000 to 250,000 distinct CDR3 sequences, over 5.5% of which appear only once. These sequences were also reported in another study, on T cells expressing NK-cell markers.

The TCR sequence derives from a woman aged 18-35 years in good health. The chain is built from TRBV11-2 and TRBJ2-7; 8 nucleotides line up with TRBD2. Input material: CD8+ T cells sorted from blood. DNA of the CDR3: TGTGCCAGCAGCTTAGCCATGCGGGAGGCCTACGAGCAGTACTTC. Encoded protein: CASSLAMREAYEQYF. Based on the CDR3 plus reference TRBV11-2 and TRBJ2-7, the full variable domain is EAGVAQSPRYKIIEKRQSVAFWCNPISGHATLYWYQQILGQGPKLLIQFQNNGVVDDSQLPKDRFSAERLKGVDSTLKIQPAKLEDSAVYLCASSLAMREAYEQYFGPGTRLTVT.